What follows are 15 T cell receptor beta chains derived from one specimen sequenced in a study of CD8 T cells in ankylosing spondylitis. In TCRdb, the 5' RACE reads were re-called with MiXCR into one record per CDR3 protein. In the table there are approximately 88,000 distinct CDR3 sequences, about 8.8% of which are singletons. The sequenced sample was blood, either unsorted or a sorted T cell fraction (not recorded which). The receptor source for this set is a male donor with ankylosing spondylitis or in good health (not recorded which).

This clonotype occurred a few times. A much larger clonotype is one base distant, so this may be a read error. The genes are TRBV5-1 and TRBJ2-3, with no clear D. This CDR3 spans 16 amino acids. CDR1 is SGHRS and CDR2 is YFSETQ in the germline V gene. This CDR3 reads CAISSVRATFTDTQYF. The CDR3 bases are TGCGCCATCAGCTCCGTTCGAGCGACCTTCACAGATACGCAGTATTTT.

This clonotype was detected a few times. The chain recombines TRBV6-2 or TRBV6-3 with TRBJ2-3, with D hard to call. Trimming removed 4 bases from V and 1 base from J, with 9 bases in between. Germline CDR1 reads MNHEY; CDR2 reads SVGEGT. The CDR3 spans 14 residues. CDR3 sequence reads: CASSSPIGTDTQYF. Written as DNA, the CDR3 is TGTGCCAGCAGTTCTCCCATCGGCACAGATACGCAGTATTTT.

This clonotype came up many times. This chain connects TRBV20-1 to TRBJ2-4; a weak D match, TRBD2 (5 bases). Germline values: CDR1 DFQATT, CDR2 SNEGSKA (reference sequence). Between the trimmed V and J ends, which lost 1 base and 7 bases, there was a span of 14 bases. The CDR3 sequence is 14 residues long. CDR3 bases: TGCAGTGCTAGAGCCCTTTCTAGCCAGAACATTCAGTACTTC. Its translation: CSARALSSQNIQYF.

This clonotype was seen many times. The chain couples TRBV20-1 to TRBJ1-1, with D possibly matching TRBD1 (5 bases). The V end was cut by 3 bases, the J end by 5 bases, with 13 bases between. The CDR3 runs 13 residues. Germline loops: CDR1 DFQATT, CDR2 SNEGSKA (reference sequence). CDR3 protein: CSASSVGVTEAFF. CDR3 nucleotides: TGCAGTGCTAGTTCGGTAGGGGTGACTGAAGCTTTCTTT.

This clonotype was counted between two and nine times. The CDR3 sequence: CASSVAGGSSVTQYF. CDR3 DNA sequence: TGTGCCAGCAGTGTAGCGGGGGGTTCCTCCGTTACGCAGTATTTT. The rearrangement links TRBV2 to TRBJ2-3, with 10 bases aligning to TRBD2. Germline loops: CDR1 SNHLY, CDR2 FYNNEI. The CDR3 has 15 amino acids. With V trimmed by 4 bases and J by 8 bases, 9 bases remained unmatched.

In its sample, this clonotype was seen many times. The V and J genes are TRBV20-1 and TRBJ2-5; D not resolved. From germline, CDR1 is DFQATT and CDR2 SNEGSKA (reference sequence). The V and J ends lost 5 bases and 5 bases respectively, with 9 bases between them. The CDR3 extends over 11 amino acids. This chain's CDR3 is CSAVRVETQYF. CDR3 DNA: TGCAGTGCTGTAAGAGTGGAGACCCAGTACTTC.

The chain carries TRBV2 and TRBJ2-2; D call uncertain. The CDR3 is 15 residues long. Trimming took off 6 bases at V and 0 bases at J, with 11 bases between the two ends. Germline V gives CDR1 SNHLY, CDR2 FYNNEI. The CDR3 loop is CASRGGYANTGELFF. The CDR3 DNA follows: TGTGCCAGCAGGGGTGGGTACGCGAACACCGGGGAGCTGTTTTTT.

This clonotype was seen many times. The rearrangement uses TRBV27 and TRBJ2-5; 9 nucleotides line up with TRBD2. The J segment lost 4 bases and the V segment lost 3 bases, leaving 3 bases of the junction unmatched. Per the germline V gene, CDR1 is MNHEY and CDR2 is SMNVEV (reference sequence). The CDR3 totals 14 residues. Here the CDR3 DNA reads TGTGCCAGCAGTTTGCGGGGGGGCTTAGAGACCCAGTACTTC. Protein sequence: CASSLRGGLETQYF.

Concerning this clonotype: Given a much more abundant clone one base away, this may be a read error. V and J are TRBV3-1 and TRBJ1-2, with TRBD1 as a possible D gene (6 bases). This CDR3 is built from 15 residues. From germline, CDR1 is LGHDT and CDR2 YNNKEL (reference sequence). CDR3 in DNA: TGTGTCAGCAGCCAAGATGGCAGCAGGGGTTATGGCTACACCTTC. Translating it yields CVSSQDGSRGYGYTF.

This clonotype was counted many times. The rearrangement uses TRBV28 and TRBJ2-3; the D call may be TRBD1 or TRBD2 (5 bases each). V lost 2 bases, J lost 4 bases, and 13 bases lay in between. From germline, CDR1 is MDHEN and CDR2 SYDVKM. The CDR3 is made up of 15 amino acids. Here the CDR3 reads CASSLDTQGPDTQYF. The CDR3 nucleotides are TGTGCCAGCAGTTTAGATACCCAGGGACCAGATACGCAGTATTTT.

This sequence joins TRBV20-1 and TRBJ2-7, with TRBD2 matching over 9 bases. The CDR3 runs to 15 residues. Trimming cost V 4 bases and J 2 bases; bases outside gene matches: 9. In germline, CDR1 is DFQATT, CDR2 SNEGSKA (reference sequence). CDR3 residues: CSAKDWLAGTYEQYF. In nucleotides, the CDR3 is TGCAGTGCTAAAGATTGGCTAGCGGGGACCTACGAGCAGTACTTC.

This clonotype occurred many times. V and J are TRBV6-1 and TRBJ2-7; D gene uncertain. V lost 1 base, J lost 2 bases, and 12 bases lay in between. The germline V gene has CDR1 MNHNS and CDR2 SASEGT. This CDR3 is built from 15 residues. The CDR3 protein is CASSEEIAQAYEQYF. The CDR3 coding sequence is TGTGCCAGCAGTGAAGAGATAGCCCAAGCCTACGAGCAGTACTTC.

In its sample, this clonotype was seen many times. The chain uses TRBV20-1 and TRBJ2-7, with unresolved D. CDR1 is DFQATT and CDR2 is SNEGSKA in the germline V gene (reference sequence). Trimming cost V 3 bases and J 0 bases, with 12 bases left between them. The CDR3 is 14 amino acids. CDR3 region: CSARKQSSSYEQYF. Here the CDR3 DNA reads TGCAGTGCTAGGAAACAGAGTAGCTCCTACGAGCAGTACTTC.

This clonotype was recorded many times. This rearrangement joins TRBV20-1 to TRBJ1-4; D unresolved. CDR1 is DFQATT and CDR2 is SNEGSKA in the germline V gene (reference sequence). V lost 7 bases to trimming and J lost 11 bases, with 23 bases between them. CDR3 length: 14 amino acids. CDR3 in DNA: TGCAGTGTCCCAGACCCAAACCAGCGAGGTAAACTGTTTTTT. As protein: CSVPDPNQRGKLFF.

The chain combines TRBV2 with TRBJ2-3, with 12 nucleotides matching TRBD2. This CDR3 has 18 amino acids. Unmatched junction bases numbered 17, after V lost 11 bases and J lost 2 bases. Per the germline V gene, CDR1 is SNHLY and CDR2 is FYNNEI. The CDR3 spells CALSLVLLAGGSTDTQYF. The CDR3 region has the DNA TGTGCCCTCAGTTTGGTTTTGCTAGCGGGGGGGTCCACAGATACGCAGTATTTT.